The 25 T cell receptor beta chains in this list originate from one sample, sequenced in a study of T cell changes during pregnancy in multiple sclerosis (dated by TCRdb to between 2018 and 2021). Library construction relied on the immunoSEQ multiplex PCR assay. Entries here come from immuneACCESS through TCRdb and include only in-frame sequences with V and J called. Some clones fail to appear in such tables; in the studies checked, an unresolved V gene covers under half of the shortfall, and the cause of the remainder is unknown. This sample holds fewer than 85,000 clones; roughly 96% were observed only once. Clones ranked in the top ten supply more than 0.95% of the sample. This material consisted of peripheral blood, taken in the second trimester of pregnancy. Receptors were obtained from a female donor with multiple sclerosis, enrolled in a pregnancy study.

The chain recombines TRBV30 with TRBJ1-3; 9 bases are shared with TRBD1. This CDR3 is 20 amino acids long. Germline lookup yields CDR1 GTSNPN and CDR2 SVGIG (reference sequence). Unmatched junction bases numbered 18, after V lost 3 bases and J lost 0 bases. In DNA form, the CDR3 reads TGTGCCTGGAGGATCCCACCCGGACAGGGGAGGACCTTCTCTGGAAACACCATATATTTT. Protein product: CAWRIPPGQGRTFSGNTIYF.

V is TRBV9 and J is TRBJ1-1; D is possibly TRBD1 (5 bases). The CDR3 length is 16 residues. V was cut by 0 bases and J by 6 bases, with 18 bases left in between. The germline CDR1 and CDR2 sequences are SGDLS and YYNGEE. The CDR3 DNA follows: TGTGCCAGCAGCGTAGGATCCCTGGGACTCAGCGCTGAAGCTTTCTTT. Its protein product is CASSVGSLGLSAEAFF.

CDR3 nucleotides: TGTGCCACGGGCTTGGATACGCAGTATTTT. It is translated as CATGLDTQYF. This chain uses TRBV15 with TRBJ2-3; no firm D call. This CDR3 has 10 residues. Germline-derived CDR1 and CDR2 are LNHNV and YYDKDF (reference sequence). Deletions cut 9 bases from V and 6 bases from J, with 7 bases between. The full variable domain, completed using reference TRBV15 and TRBJ2-3, is DAMVIQNPRYQVTQFGKPVTLSCSQTLNHNVMYWYQQKSSQAPKLLFHYYDKDFNNEADTPDNFQSRRPNTSFCFLDIRSPGLGDTAMYLCATGLDTQYFGPGTRLTVL.

This chain links TRBV4-2 with TRBJ1-5; no firm D call. The germline V gene encodes CDR1 LGHNA and CDR2 YNFKEQ. The V and J ends lost 3 bases and 2 bases respectively, with 14 bases between them. CDR3 length: 16 amino acids. For the CDR3, the DNA is TGTGCCAGCAGCCAGCCGGGAGGTTCGGGCAATCAGCCCCAGCATTTT. Its protein product is CASSQPGGSGNQPQHF.

The chain joins TRBV6-6 to TRBJ1-4; no firm D call. Looked up from germline, CDR1 is MNHNY and CDR2 is SVGAGI (reference sequence). This CDR3 spans 14 amino acids. V was pared by 2 bases and J by 7 bases, with 11 bases between. The CDR3 protein is CASSYGSRGEKLFF. The CDR3 region has the DNA TGTGCCAGCAGTTACGGGTCCCGGGGTGAAAAACTGTTTTTT.

The count of this clone is one. This rearrangement joins TRBV28 to TRBJ2-3; 9 nucleotides match TRBD2. Germline V gene data show CDR1 as MDHEN and CDR2 as SYDVKM. J gave up 0 bases and V 3 bases, and 7 bases lay outside the gene matches. CDR3 length equals 17 residues. The CDR3 region is CASSFSTSGGSTDTQYF. The CDR3 DNA is TGTGCCAGCAGTTTCTCGACTAGCGGAGGTAGCACAGATACGCAGTATTTT.

The chain is built from TRBV13 and TRBJ1-2, with TRBD1 matching 8 bases. V lost 5 bases and J lost 6; bases outside the gene matches: 8. This CDR3 is built from 14 residues. Germline values: CDR1 PRHDT, CDR2 FYEKMQ (reference sequence). The CDR3 nucleotides read TGTGCCAGCAGCACCCCAGGGGGCGCGGATGGCTACACCTTC. This sequence encodes CASSTPGGADGYTF.

V gene TRBV5-4 combines with J gene TRBJ2-3; 8 bases are a match to TRBD2. The CDR3 sequence is 15 residues long. The ends lost 3 bases at V and 4 bases at J; junction bases unmatched: 7. Germline CDR1 SGHNT, CDR2 YYREEE (reference sequence). The CDR3 is CASSWAGRAPDTQYF. CDR3 DNA: TGTGCCAGCAGCTGGGCCGGGAGGGCCCCAGATACGCAGTATTTT.

This rearrangement joins TRBV28 to TRBJ2-7; D is perhaps TRBD1 (5 bases). V was clipped by 8 bases and J by 2 bases, with 13 bases between them. This CDR3 contains 13 residues. From germline, CDR1 is MDHEN and CDR2 SYDVKM. The CDR3 here is CASSLAGTYEQYF. CDR3 in DNA: TGTGCCAGCTCCTTGGCAGGGACCTACGAGCAGTACTTC.

The chain couples TRBV5-1 to TRBJ2-3; TRBD1 might be the D (6 bases). Trimming took 0 bases from V and 0 from J, leaving 8 bases between them. CDR3 size: 15 residues. CDR1 and CDR2 (germline): SGHRS, YFSETQ. CDR3 region: CASSLGTVSTDTQYF. CDR3 sequence (DNA): TGCGCCAGCAGCTTGGGGACAGTTAGCACAGATACGCAGTATTTT. Combining the CDR3 with reference TRBV5-1 and TRBJ2-3 gives the whole variable domain KAGVTQTPRYLIKTRGQQVTLSCSPISGHRSVSWYQQTPGQGLQFLFEYFSETQRNKGNFPGRFSGRQFSNSRSEMNVSTLELGDSALYLCASSLGTVSTDTQYFGPGTRLTVL.

The J gene is TRBJ2-1, the V gene TRBV5-6, with D unclear. CDR3 size: 18 residues. The V end lost 4 bases, the J end lost 0 bases, and 20 bases lay between the germline ends. Germline V gene lookup returns CDR1 SGHDT and CDR2 YYEEEE. For the CDR3, the DNA is TGTGCCAGCAGCCCCCAAACAACCTTGGGCCACTCCTACAATGAGCAGTTCTTC. Translated: CASSPQTTLGHSYNEQFF.

The chain joins TRBV29-1 to TRBJ1-1; no clear D. The V gene's germline CDR1 is SQVTM and CDR2 ANQGSEA. The CDR3 runs to 12 residues. CDR3 in DNA: TGCGCCGCGGTGGCATGGCCCCCTGAAGCTTTCTTT. It is translated as CAAVAWPPEAFF.

The rearrangement joins TRBV5-4 to TRBJ2-1, with 8 nucleotides matching TRBD2. V shed 0 bases and J 5 bases; nucleotides not matched to a gene: 4. This CDR3 spans 15 amino acids. Germline lookup yields CDR1 SGHNT and CDR2 YYREEE (reference sequence). CDR3 region: CASSLAGGQDNEQFF. CDR3 DNA sequence: TGTGCCAGCAGCTTGGCGGGAGGGCAAGACAATGAGCAGTTCTTC.

This clone was observed a handful of times. CDR3 DNA sequence: TGTGCCGGGGAGTGGACCGGGGAGCTGTTTTTT. It encodes CAGEWTGELFF. The rearrangement links TRBV6-5 to TRBJ2-2; maybe TRBD2 (5 bases). This CDR3 comprises 11 residues. The germline gives CDR1 MNHEY, CDR2 SVGAGI. V gave up 11 bases and J gave up 5 bases, with 9 bases separating them.

The chain links TRBV25-1 to TRBJ2-7, with 8 positions matching TRBD1. The CDR3 has 18 amino acids. V lost 1 base, J lost 2 bases, and 13 bases stayed unmatched. From germline, CDR1 is MGHDK and CDR2 SYGVNS. DNA of the CDR3: TGTGCCAGCAGTGAATTGGGGGACAGGTTTTCCCGACCCTACGAGCAGTACTTC. Amino acid sequence: CASSELGDRFSRPYEQYF.

This clone was found a few times. The rearrangement links TRBV11-3 to TRBJ2-7; 9 bases match TRBD2. The CDR3 is 15 residues long. CDR1 is SGHNT, CDR2 YENEEA, per germline. Trimming took 0 bases from V and 4 from J; bases not matched to a gene: 4. The DNA for the CDR3 is TGTGCCAGCAGCTTAGATAGCGGGAGCCAGTACGAGCAGTACTTC. Translating gives CASSLDSGSQYEQYF.

This clone appeared once. The chain uses TRBV18 and TRBJ2-7; perhaps TRBD2 as D (5 bases). CDR1 and CDR2 (germline): KGHSH, LQKENI. The CDR3 spans 15 residues. With 2 bases removed from V and 4 bases from J, the gap between germline ends came to 15 bases. The CDR3 region has the DNA TGTGCCAGCTCACCAGGGCTGGAGGCGAGTTACGAGCAGTACTTC. Translating gives CASSPGLEASYEQYF.

The chain carries TRBV27 and TRBJ2-7, with D maybe TRBD2 (5 bases). V was pared by 3 bases and J by 2 bases, with 11 bases between. In germline, CDR1 is MNHEY, CDR2 SMNVEV (reference sequence). There are 14 residues in the CDR3. CDR3: CASSFLKRPYEQYF. DNA for the CDR3: TGTGCCAGCAGTTTCCTTAAGCGGCCCTACGAGCAGTACTTC.

The rearrangement links TRBV7-8 to TRBJ1-3, with TRBD1 matching 9 bases. Germline values: CDR1 SGHVS, CDR2 FQNEAQ. The CDR3 has 16 amino acids. V trimming: 3 bases; J trimming: 3 bases; junction bases outside the gene matches: 6. Here the CDR3 DNA reads TGTGCCAGCAGCTTCCCGGACAGGGGTCGTGGAAACACCATATATTTT. It translates to CASSFPDRGRGNTIYF.

The chain uses TRBV7-9 and TRBJ1-4; D unresolved. Germline CDR1 and CDR2: SEHNR and FQNEAQ (reference sequence). V dropped 5 bases and J dropped 3 bases, with 13 bases sitting between them. This CDR3 is 15 amino acids long. The CDR3 sequence: CASSPGGGSNEKLFF. The DNA for the CDR3 is TGTGCCAGCAGCCCGGGAGGAGGGTCTAATGAAAAACTGTTTTTT. Full variable domain (missing parts from reference TRBV7-9 and TRBJ1-4): DTGVSQNPRHKITKRGQNVTFRCDPISEHNRLYWYRQTLGQGPEFLTYFQNEAQLEKSRLLSDRFSAERPKGSFSTLEIQRTEQGDSAMYLCASSPGGGSNEKLFFGSGTQLSVL.

The chain recombines TRBV7-8 with TRBJ2-7; no clear D gene. V lost 2 bases to trimming and J lost 2 bases, with 7 bases between them. Germline V gene sequence: CDR1 SGHVS, CDR2 FQNEAQ. This CDR3 has 13 amino acids. As DNA, the CDR3 is TGTGCCAGCAGCTTAAACCGGGCCTACGAGCAGTACTTC. Translating it yields CASSLNRAYEQYF. The variable domain in full, with the rest retrieved from reference TRBV7-8 and TRBJ2-7, is GAGVSQSPRYKVAKRGQDVALRCDPISGHVSLFWYQQALGQGPEFLTYFQNEAQLDKSGLPSDRFFAERPEGSVSTLKIQRTQQEDSAVYLCASSLNRAYEQYFGPGTRLTVT.

CDR3 nucleotide sequence: TGTGCCAGCAGGGCGGGGGCTAACTATGGCTACACCTTC. It specifies CASRAGANYGYTF. This sequence joins TRBV27 and TRBJ1-2; TRBD1 is a possible D gene (5 bases). Trimming pared 6 bases from V and 0 bases from J, leaving 8 bases between. Germline V lookup: CDR1 MNHEY, CDR2 SMNVEV (reference sequence). The CDR3 contains 13 residues.

This clone was seen a few times. V and J are TRBV7-8 and TRBJ2-7; 10 nucleotides match TRBD1. CDR1 is SGHVS, CDR2 FQNEAQ, per germline. V gave up 2 bases and J gave up 4 bases; unmatched junction bases: 2. This CDR3 has 14 amino acids. This CDR3 is CASSLRDRGYEQYF. The CDR3 nucleotides are TGTGCCAGCAGCTTACGGGACAGGGGATACGAGCAGTACTTC.

J is TRBJ2-7 and V is TRBV7-9, with 7 positions matching TRBD1. The CDR3 extends over 11 amino acids. Germline trimming cut 7 bases from V and 6 bases from J; bases unmatched to any gene: 3. Germline CDR1 reads SEHNR; CDR2 reads FQNEAQ (reference sequence). The CDR3 loop reads CASTPGGEQYF. CDR3 DNA: TGTGCCAGCACACCAGGGGGCGAGCAGTACTTC.

The chain uses TRBV5-4 and TRBJ2-7, with a tentative D call TRBD2 (5 bases). Germline lookup yields CDR1 SGHNT and CDR2 YYREEE (reference sequence). Trimming cost V 4 bases and J 5 bases, with 16 bases left between them. The CDR3 is made up of 14 amino acids. The CDR3 protein is CASSLGEVPHEQYF. The DNA of the CDR3 is TGTGCCAGCAGCCTCGGGGAAGTCCCCCACGAGCAGTACTTC.